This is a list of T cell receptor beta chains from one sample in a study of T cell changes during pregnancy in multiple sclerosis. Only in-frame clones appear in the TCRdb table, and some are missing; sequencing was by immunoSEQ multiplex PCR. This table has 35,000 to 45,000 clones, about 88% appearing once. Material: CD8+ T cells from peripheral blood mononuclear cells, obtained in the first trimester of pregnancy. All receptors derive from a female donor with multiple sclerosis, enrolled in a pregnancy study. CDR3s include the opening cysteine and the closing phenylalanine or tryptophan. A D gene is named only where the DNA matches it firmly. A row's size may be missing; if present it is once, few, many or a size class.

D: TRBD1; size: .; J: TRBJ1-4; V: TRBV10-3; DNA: TGTGCCATCGGACAGGATGGATATGAAAAACTGTTTTTT; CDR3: CAIGQDGYEKLFF
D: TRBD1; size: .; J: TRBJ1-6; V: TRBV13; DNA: TGTGCCAGCAGCCCGGGGGGACAGGGATTTAATTCACCCCTCCACTTT; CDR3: CASSPGGQGFNSPLHF
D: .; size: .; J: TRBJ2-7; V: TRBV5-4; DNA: TGTGCCAGCAGCTTGATGCCCAGGGAAAAGACCTACGAGCAGTACTTC; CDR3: CASSLMPREKTYEQYF
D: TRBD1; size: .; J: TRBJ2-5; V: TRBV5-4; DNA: TGTGCCAGCAGCAAACAGGGGCTGGAAGAGACCCAGTACTTC; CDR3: CASSKQGLEETQYF
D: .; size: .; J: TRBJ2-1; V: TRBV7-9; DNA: TGTGCCAGCAGGCGTTATCCCAATGAGCAGTTCTTC; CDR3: CASRRYPNEQFF
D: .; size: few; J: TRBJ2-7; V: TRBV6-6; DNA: TGTGCCGGATCCCGCGAGGCCGTTACGACCTACGAGCAGTACTTC; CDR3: CAGSREAVTTYEQYF
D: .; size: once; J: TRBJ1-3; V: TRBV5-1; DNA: TGCGCCAGCAGCTTGGACGGGGGAAACACCATATATTTT; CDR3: CASSLDGGNTIYF
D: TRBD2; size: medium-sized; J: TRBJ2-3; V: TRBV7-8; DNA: TGTGCCAGCAGCTTTGCTAGCGGGGCCACAGATACGCAGTATTTT; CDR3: CASSFASGATDTQYF
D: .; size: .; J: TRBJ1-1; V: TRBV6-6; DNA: TGTGCCTGCGGGGACTCGAACACTGAAGCTTTCTTT; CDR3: CACGDSNTEAFF
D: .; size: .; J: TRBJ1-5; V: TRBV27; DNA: TGTGCCAGCAGTTCAGGCCCAAATCAGCCCCAGCATTTT; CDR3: CASSSGPNQPQHF
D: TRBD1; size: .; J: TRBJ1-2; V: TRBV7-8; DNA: TGTGCCAGCAGCCCGGGACAGGCATATGGCTACACCTTC; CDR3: CASSPGQAYGYTF
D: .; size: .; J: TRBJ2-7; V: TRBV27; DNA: TGTGCCACCTCCCCCCAAGGGGCCGCGTCCTACGAGCAGTACTTC; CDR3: CATSPQGAASYEQYF